One sample yielded the 21 T cell receptor beta chains listed below, sequenced in a study of blood T cell repertoires in COVID-19. TCRdb's table, derived via immunoSEQ multiplex PCR, lists solely in-frame clones and lacks some. The repertoire has approximately 45,000 clones, around 87% of them found once; the top ten carry around 2%. Specimen: peripheral blood. Receptors were obtained from a woman aged 80 or over with COVID-19, enrolled during active disease.

The chain combines TRBV2 with TRBJ2-3; 11 nucleotides line up with TRBD2. The germline gives CDR1 SNHLY, CDR2 FYNNEI. CDR3 length: 16 amino acids. The junction had 8 bases not matched to a gene; V was cut back by 2 bases and J by 7 bases. In DNA, the CDR3 is TGTGCCAGCAGTGAATGGGGTAGCGGGGGGGCTTATACGCAGTATTTT. Residues: CASSEWGSGGAYTQYF. Full variable domain (missing parts from reference TRBV2 and TRBJ2-3): EPEVTQTPSHQVTQMGQEVILRCVPISNHLYFYWYRQILGQKVEFLVSFYNNEISEKSEIFDDQFSVERPDGSNFTLKIRSTKLEDSAMYFCASSEWGSGGAYTQYFGPGTRLTVL.

J is TRBJ1-6 and V is TRBV2, with TRBD1 matching over 7 bases. The germline V gene encodes CDR1 SNHLY and CDR2 FYNNEI. This CDR3 region has 14 residues. With V trimmed by 8 bases and J by 3 bases, 4 bases remained unmatched. The CDR3 DNA is TGTGCCAGCCGTAGGGACAGCTATAATTCACCCCTCCACTTT. Residues: CASRRDSYNSPLHF. The whole variable domain, filled in from reference TRBV2 and TRBJ1-6, reads EPEVTQTPSHQVTQMGQEVILRCVPISNHLYFYWYRQILGQKVEFLVSFYNNEISEKSEIFDDQFSVERPDGSNFTLKIRSTKLEDSAMYFCASRRDSYNSPLHFGNGTRLTVT.

The rearrangement joins TRBV6-5 to TRBJ2-7, with unresolved D. The germline V and J ends were trimmed by 6 bases and 6 bases, with 21 bases remaining between them. This CDR3 is 15 amino acids long. From germline, CDR1 is MNHEY and CDR2 SVGAGI. In DNA form, the CDR3 reads TGTGCCAGCAGACCCGACACCAGTAGGATCGCCGAGCAGTACTTC. It translates to CASRPDTSRIAEQYF.

V usage is TRBV19 and J usage is TRBJ2-1; TRBD1 agrees at 8 bases. V was pared by 5 bases and J by 2 bases, with 14 bases of the junction left unmatched. Germline V lookup: CDR1 LNHDA, CDR2 SQIVND (reference sequence). The CDR3 contains 18 residues. The CDR3 sequence is CASSPHTLQGGPYNEQFF. The DNA for the CDR3 is TGTGCCAGTAGTCCCCATACCCTACAGGGGGGCCCCTACAATGAGCAGTTCTTC.

V gene TRBV10-2 combines with J gene TRBJ1-6; tentatively, D is TRBD1 (6 bases). This CDR3 has 15 amino acids. Germline loops: CDR1 WSHSY, CDR2 SAAADI. V was cut by 2 bases and J by 10 bases, with 15 bases left in between. CDR3 in DNA: TGCGCCAGCAGTGAGAGGGGCAGGGGAACGTCACCCCTCCACTTT. This translates into CASSERGRGTSPLHF.

CDR3 DNA sequence: TGTGCCAGCTCACGAGTCACCCTGCCCTACGAGCAGTACTTC. Translating gives CASSRVTLPYEQYF. This rearrangement joins TRBV18 to TRBJ2-7; no clear D. From germline, CDR1 is KGHSH and CDR2 LQKENI. Trimming cost V 4 bases and J 2 bases, with 12 bases left between them. This CDR3 has 14 residues.

The chain joins TRBV5-4 to TRBJ2-7; 7 nucleotides match TRBD1. CDR1 is SGHNT, CDR2 YYREEE, per germline (reference sequence). CDR3 size: 14 residues. With V trimmed by 2 bases and J by 3 bases, 5 bases remained unmatched. In DNA form, the CDR3 reads TGTGCCAGCAGCTTCCAACAGGGGCACTACGAGCAGTACTTC. As protein: CASSFQQGHYEQYF.

This clone has a single count. V and J are TRBV6-5 and TRBJ1-3; TRBD1 matches at 8 bases. Germline lookup yields CDR1 MNHEY and CDR2 SVGAGI. V was clipped by 8 bases and J by 1 base; unmatched bases: 7. This CDR3 region has 15 residues. In nucleotides, the CDR3 is TGTGCCAGCGCAGGGGGCGCAGGATCTGGAAACACCATATATTTT. Protein product: CASAGGAGSGNTIYF.

The chain recombines TRBV9 with TRBJ2-5; weak D call: TRBD2 (6 bases). With 0 bases removed from V and 2 bases from J, the gap between germline ends came to 11 bases. Germline CDR1 SGDLS, CDR2 YYNGEE. This CDR3 contains 15 residues. DNA for the CDR3: TGTGCCAGCAGCGTAGTTGAGGGACTGCAAGAGACCCAGTACTTC. This translates into CASSVVEGLQETQYF.

This clone came up a few times. The chain links TRBV28 to TRBJ2-5, with 9 nucleotides matching TRBD2. The ends lost 6 bases at V and 4 bases at J; junction bases unmatched: 6. The CDR3 loop spans 14 amino acids. CDR1 is MDHEN and CDR2 is SYDVKM in the germline V gene. The DNA of the CDR3 is TGTGCCAGCAGGACAACTAGCGGGCTAGAGACCCAGTACTTC. It yields the protein CASRTTSGLETQYF.

On this clone: Additional DNA sequences in this sample encode the identical CDR3. This sequence joins TRBV18 and TRBJ1-1; D perhaps matches TRBD1 (5 bases). Trimming cost V 3 bases and J 4 bases, with 12 bases left between them. The germline CDR1 and CDR2 sequences are KGHSH and LQKENI. The CDR3 sequence is 14 residues long. This CDR3 is CASSPDSGGTEAFF. The CDR3 DNA reads TGTGCCAGCTCACCCGACAGCGGGGGCACTGAAGCTTTCTTT.

V is TRBV2 and J is TRBJ2-1; 9 positions agree with TRBD1. Germline V CDR1 and CDR2: SNHLY, FYNNEI. The CDR3 covers 15 residues. The V and J ends lost 6 bases and 9 bases, in that order; junction bases with no gene match: 12. The CDR3 here is CASRNLRQGVGEQFF. The CDR3 DNA reads as TGTGCCAGCAGGAACCTGCGACAGGGGGTTGGTGAGCAGTTCTTC.

The V call is TRBV14, the J call TRBJ1-1; D gene unclear. The CDR3 sequence is 14 residues long. V was shortened by 1 base and J by 4 bases, with 10 bases between the two germline ends. Germline V gives CDR1 SGHDN, CDR2 FVKESK. CDR3 amino acids: CASSQVSVPTEAFF. DNA of the CDR3: TGTGCCAGCAGCCAAGTCTCGGTTCCCACTGAAGCTTTCTTT.

The chain combines TRBV18 with TRBJ2-1; 8 nucleotides align to TRBD2. This CDR3 comprises 14 residues. Germline CDR1 reads KGHSH; CDR2 reads LQKENI. V gave up 6 bases and J gave up 7 bases; unmatched junction bases: 8. The chain's CDR3 is CASSSNGRGNEQFF. The CDR3, as DNA: TGTGCCAGCTCCAGCAACGGGAGGGGAAATGAGCAGTTCTTC. Full variable domain (rest looked up from reference TRBV18 and TRBJ2-1): NAGVMQNPRHLVRRRGQEARLRCSPMKGHSHVYWYRQLPEEGLKFMVYLQKENIIDESGMPKERFSAEFPKEGPSILRIQQVVRGDSAAYFCASSSNGRGNEQFFGPGTRLTVL.

The CDR3 reads CASSLYGKSYEQYF. In nucleotides, the CDR3 is TGTGCCAGCAGTTTATATGGCAAGTCCTACGAGCAGTACTTC. V usage is TRBV28 and J usage is TRBJ2-7; no firm D call. V dropped 1 base and J dropped 1 base, with 8 bases sitting between them. Germline-derived CDR1 and CDR2 are MDHEN and SYDVKM. This CDR3 is built from 14 residues.

V and J are TRBV30 and TRBJ1-6; unclear D gene. V lost 2 bases to trimming and J lost 5 bases, with 7 bases between them. Germline V gene data show CDR1 as GTSNPN and CDR2 as SVGIG (reference sequence). The CDR3 loop spans 13 amino acids. CDR3 loop: CAWSPRNNSPLHF. The CDR3 bases are TGTGCCTGGAGTCCCAGGAATAATTCACCCCTCCACTTT.

J is TRBJ1-2 and V is TRBV11-2, with D possibly TRBD1 on 5 matching bases. The V end lost 8 bases, the J end lost 5 bases, and 9 bases lay between the germline ends. Germline CDR1 reads SGHAT; CDR2 reads FQNNGV. There are 11 residues in the CDR3. The chain's CDR3 is CASGRAYGYTF. In DNA form, the CDR3 reads TGTGCCAGCGGCAGGGCGTATGGCTACACCTTC.

The chain links TRBV9 to TRBJ1-1; 7 bases match TRBD1. Germline loops: CDR1 SGDLS, CDR2 YYNGEE. There are 15 residues in the CDR3. With V trimmed by 4 bases and J by 4 bases, 10 bases remained unmatched. The CDR3 loop reads CASSSSGTVTTEAFF. CDR3 in DNA: TGTGCCAGCAGCTCATCCGGGACAGTGACCACTGAAGCTTTCTTT.

J is TRBJ2-7 and V is TRBV29-1; 13 nucleotides line up with TRBD2. V gave up 7 bases and J gave up 2 bases; unmatched junction bases: 8. The germline CDR1 and CDR2 sequences are SQVTM and ANQGSEA. This CDR3 is 15 amino acids long. CDR3 bases: TGCAGCGGAAGACTAGCGGGAGGCCCTGCCTACGAGCAGTACTTC. Amino acid sequence: CSGRLAGGPAYEQYF.

J is TRBJ2-5 and V is TRBV14; the D gene is possibly TRBD1 (5 bases). Germline CDR1 and CDR2: SGHDN and FVKESK. V was cut by 8 bases and J by 4 bases, with 14 bases left in between. There are 13 residues in the CDR3. The CDR3: CASGEGASETQYF. In nucleotides, the CDR3 is TGTGCCAGCGGAGAAGGGGCGTCAGAGACCCAGTACTTC.

A single count supports this clone. The chain uses TRBV12-3 or TRBV12-4 and TRBJ2-7; D ambiguous. The V and J ends lost 6 bases and 2 bases respectively, with 11 bases between them. This CDR3 spans 13 amino acids. CDR3 sequence reads: CASRYSFAYEQYF. CDR3 in DNA: TGTGCCAGCAGATACAGTTTCGCCTACGAGCAGTACTTC.